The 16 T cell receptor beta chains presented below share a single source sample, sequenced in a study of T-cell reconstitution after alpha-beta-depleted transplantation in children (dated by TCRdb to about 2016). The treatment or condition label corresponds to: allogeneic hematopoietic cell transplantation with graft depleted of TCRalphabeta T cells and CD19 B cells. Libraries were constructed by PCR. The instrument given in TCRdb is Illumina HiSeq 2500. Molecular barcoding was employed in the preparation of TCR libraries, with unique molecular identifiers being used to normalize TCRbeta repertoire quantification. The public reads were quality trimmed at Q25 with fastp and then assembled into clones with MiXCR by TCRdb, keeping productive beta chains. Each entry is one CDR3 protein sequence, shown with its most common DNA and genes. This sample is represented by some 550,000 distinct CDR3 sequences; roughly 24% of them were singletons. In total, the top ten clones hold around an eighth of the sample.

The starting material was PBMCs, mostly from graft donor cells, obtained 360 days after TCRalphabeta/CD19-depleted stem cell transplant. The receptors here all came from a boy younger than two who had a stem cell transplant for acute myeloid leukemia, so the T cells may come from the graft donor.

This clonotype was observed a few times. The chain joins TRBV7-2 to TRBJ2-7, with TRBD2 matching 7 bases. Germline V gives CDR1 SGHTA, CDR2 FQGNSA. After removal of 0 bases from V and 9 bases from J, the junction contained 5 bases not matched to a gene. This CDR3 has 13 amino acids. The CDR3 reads CASSLAGGNGQYV. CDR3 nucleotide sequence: TGTGCCAGCAGCTTAGCGGGAGGGAATGGGCAGTACGTC.

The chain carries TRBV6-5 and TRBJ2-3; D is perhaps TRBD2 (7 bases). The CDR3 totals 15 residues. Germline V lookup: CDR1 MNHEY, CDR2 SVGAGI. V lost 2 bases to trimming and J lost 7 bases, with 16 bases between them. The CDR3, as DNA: TGTGCCAGCAGTTACGACCGGGGGCGGGGGAATACGCAGTATTTT. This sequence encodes CASSYDRGRGNTQYF.

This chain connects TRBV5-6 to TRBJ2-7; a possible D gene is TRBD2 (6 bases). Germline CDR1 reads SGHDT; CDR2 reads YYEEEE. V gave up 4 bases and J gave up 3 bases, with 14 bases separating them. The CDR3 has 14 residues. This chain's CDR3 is CASSGRDFYYEQYF. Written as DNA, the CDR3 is TGTGCCAGCAGCGGCCGGGACTTTTACTACGAGCAGTACTTC.

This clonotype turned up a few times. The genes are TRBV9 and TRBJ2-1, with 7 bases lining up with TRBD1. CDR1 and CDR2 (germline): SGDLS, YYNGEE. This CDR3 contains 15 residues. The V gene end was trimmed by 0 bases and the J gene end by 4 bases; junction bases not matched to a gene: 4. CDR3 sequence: CASSVEGADYNEQFF. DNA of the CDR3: TGTGCCAGCAGCGTAGAGGGGGCGGATTACAATGAGCAGTTCTTC.

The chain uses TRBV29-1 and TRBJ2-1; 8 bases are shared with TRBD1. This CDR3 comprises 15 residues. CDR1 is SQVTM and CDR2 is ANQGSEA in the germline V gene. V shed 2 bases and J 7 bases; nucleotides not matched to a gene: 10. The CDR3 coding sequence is TGCAGCGTTGAAACAAAGGACAGGGTGAGGAATGAGCAGTTCTTC. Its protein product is CSVETKDRVRNEQFF.

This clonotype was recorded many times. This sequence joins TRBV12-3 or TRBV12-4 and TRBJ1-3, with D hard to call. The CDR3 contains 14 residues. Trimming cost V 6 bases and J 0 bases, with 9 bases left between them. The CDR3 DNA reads TGTGCCAGCAGGCGACGGTCCTCTGGAAACACCATATATTTT. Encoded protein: CASRRRSSGNTIYF.

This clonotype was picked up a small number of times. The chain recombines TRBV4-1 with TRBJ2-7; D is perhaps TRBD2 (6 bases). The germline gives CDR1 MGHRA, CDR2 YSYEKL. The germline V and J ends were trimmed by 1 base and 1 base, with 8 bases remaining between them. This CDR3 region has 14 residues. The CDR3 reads CASSQAEGSYEQYV. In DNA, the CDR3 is TGCGCCAGCAGCCAAGCGGAGGGTTCCTACGAGCAGTACGTC.

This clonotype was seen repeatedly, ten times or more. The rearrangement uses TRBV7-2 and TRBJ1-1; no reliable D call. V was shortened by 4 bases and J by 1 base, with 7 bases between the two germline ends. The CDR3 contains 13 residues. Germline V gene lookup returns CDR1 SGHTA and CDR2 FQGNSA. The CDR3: CASSSGRNTEAFF. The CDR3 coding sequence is TGTGCCAGCAGCTCCGGACGGAACACTGAAGCTTTCTTT. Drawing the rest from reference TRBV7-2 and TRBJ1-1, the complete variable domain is GAGVSQSPSNKVTEKGKDVELRCDPISGHTALYWYRQSLGQGLEFLIYFQGNSAPDKSGLPSDRFSAERTGGSVSTLTIQRTQQEDSAVYLCASSSGRNTEAFFGQGTRLTVV.

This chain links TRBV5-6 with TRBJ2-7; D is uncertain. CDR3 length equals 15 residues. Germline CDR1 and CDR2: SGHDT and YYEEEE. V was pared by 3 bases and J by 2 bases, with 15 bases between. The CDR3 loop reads CASSSETTLPYEQYF. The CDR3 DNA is TGTGCCAGCAGCTCGGAAACAACTCTCCCCTACGAGCAGTACTTC.

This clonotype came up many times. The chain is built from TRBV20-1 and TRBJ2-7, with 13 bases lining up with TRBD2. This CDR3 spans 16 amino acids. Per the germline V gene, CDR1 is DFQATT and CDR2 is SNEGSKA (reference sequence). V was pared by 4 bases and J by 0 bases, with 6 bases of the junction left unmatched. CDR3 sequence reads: CSAKGLAGYYSYEQYF. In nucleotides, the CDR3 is TGCAGTGCTAAGGGACTAGCGGGGTATTACTCCTACGAGCAGTACTTC.

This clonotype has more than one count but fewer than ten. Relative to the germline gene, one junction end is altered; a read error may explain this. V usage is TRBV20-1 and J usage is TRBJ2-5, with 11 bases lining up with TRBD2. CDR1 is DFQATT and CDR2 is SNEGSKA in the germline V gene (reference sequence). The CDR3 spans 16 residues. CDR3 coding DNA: TGCTGTGCTAGAGACCCGGGACTAGCGGTCCAAGAGACCCAGTACTTC. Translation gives CCARDPGLAVQETQYF.

The CDR3 here is CSARGGQRILYGYTF. CDR3 nucleotides: TGCAGTGCTAGAGGAGGGCAGAGGATCCTCTATGGCTACACCTTC. This chain joins TRBV20-1 and TRBJ1-2; D ambiguous. Germline V gives CDR1 DFQATT, CDR2 SNEGSKA (reference sequence). This CDR3 has 15 amino acids. The V and J ends lost 1 base and 4 bases respectively, with 16 bases between them.

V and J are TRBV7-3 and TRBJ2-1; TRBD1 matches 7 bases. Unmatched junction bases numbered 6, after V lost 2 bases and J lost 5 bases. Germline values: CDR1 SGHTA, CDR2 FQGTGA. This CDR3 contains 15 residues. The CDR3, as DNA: TGTGCCAGCAGCTTATTAGCCGGGACAGACAATGAGCAGTTCTTC. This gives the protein CASSLLAGTDNEQFF. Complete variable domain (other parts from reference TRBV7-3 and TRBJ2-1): GAGVSQTPSNKVTEKGKYVELRCDPISGHTALYWYRQSLGQGPEFLIYFQGTGAADDSGLPNDRFFAVRPEGSVSTLKIQRTERGDSAVYLCASSLLAGTDNEQFFGPGTRLTVL.

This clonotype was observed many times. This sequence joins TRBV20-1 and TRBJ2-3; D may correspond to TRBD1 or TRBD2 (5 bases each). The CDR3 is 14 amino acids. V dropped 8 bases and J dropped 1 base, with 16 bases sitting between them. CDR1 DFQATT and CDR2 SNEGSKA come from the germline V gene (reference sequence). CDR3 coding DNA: TGCAGTACAACCAGGGACGGACGCACAGATACGCAGTATTTT. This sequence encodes CSTTRDGRTDTQYF.

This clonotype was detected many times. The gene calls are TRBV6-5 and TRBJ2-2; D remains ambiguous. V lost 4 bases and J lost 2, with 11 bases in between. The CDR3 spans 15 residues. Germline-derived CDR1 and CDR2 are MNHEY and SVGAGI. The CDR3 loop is CASSSRTVNTGELFF. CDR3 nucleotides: TGTGCCAGCAGTTCCCGGACCGTTAACACCGGGGAGCTGTTTTTT.

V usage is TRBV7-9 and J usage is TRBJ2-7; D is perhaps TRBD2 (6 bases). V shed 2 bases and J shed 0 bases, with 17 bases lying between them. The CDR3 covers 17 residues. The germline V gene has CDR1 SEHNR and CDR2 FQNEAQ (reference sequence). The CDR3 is CASSLNVATGSSYEQYF. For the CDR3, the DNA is TGTGCCAGCAGCTTAAACGTGGCAACCGGGAGCTCCTACGAGCAGTACTTC.